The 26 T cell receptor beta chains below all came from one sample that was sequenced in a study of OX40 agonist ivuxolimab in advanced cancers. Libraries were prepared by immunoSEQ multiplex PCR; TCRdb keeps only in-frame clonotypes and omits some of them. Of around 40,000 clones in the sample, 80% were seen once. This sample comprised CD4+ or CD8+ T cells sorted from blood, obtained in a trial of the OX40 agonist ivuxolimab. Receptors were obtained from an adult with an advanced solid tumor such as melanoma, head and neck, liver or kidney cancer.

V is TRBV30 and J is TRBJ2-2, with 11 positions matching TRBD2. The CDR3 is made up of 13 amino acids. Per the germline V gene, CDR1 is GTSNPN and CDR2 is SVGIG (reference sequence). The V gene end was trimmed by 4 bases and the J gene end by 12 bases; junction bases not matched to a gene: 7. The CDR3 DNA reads TGTGCCTGGACTCAAACTAGCGGGAGAAAGCTGTTTTTT. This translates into CAWTQTSGRKLFF. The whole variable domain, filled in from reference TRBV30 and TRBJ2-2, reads SQTIHQWPATLVQPVGSPLSLECTVEGTSNPNLYWYRQAAGRGLQLLFYSVGIGQISSEVPQNLSASRPQDRQFILSSKKLLLSDSGFYLCAWTQTSGRKLFFGEGSRLTVL.

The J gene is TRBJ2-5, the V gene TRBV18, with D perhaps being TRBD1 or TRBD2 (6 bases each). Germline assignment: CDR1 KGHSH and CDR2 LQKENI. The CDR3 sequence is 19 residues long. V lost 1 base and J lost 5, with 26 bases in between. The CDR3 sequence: CASSPRSSARGALTETQYF. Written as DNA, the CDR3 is TGTGCCAGCTCACCACGATCCTCTGCGAGGGGGGCCCTGACGGAGACCCAGTACTTC.

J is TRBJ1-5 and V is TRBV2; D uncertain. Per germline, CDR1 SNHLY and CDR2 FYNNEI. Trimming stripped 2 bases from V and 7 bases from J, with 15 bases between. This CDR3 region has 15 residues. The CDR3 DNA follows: TGTGCCAGCAGTGAATCCAGCCCCTCAATACAGCCCCAGCATTTT. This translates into CASSESSPSIQPQHF.

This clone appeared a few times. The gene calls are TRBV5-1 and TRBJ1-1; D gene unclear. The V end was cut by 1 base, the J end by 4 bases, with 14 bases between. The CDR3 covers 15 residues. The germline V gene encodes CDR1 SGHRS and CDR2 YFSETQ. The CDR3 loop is CASSLLLSTATEAFF. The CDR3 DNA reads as TGCGCCAGCAGCTTGCTTCTTTCCACGGCCACTGAAGCTTTCTTT.

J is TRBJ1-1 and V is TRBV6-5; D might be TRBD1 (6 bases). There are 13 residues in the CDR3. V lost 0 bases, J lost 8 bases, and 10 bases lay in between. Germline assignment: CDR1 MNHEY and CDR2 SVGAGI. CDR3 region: CASSYSAGVEAFF. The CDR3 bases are TGTGCCAGCAGTTACTCAGCAGGGGTGGAAGCTTTCTTT.

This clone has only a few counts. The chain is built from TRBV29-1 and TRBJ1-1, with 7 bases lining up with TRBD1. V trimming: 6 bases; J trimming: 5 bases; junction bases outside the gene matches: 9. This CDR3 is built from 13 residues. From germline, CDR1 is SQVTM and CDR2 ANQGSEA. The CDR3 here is CSVENRQGTEAFF. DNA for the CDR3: TGCAGCGTCGAGAACCGACAGGGAACTGAAGCTTTCTTT.

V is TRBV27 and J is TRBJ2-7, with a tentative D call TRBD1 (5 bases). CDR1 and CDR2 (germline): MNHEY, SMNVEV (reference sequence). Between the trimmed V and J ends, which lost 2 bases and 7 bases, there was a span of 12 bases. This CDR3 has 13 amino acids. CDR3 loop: CASSLSRAWEQYF. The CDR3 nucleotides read TGTGCCAGCAGTTTAAGCAGGGCTTGGGAGCAGTACTTC.

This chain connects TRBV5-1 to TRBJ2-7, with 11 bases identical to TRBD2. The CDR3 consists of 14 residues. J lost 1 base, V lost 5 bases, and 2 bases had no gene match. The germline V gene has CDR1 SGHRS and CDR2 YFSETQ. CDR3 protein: CASSTSGSSYEQYF. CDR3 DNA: TGCGCCAGCAGTACTAGCGGGAGTTCCTACGAGCAGTACTTC.

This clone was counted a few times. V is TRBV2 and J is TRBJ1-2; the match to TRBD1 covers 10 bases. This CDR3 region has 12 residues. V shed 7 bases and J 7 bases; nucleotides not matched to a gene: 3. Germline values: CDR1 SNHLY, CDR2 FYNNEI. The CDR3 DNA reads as TGTGCCAGCAAGGACAGGGGGTTTGGCTACACCTTC. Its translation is CASKDRGFGYTF.

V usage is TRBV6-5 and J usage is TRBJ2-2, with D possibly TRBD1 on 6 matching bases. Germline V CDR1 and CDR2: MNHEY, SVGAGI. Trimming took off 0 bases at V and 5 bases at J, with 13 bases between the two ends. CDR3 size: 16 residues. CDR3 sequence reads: CASSYSPGAVTGELFF. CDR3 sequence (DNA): TGTGCCAGCAGTTACTCGCCAGGGGCGGTAACCGGGGAGCTGTTTTTT.

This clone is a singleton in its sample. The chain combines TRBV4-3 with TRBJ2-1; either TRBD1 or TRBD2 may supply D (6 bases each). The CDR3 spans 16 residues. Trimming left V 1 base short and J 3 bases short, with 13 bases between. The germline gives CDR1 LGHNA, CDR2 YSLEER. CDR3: CASSQGGASFYNEQFF. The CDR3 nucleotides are TGCGCCAGCAGCCAAGGGGGGGCTAGCTTCTACAATGAGCAGTTCTTC.

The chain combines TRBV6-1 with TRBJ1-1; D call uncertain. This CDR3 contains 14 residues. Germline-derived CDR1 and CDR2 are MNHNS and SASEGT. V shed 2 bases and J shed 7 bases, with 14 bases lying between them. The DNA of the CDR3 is TGTGCCAGCAGTGAACCTAACAGAAGGGTTGAAGCTTTCTTT. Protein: CASSEPNRRVEAFF.

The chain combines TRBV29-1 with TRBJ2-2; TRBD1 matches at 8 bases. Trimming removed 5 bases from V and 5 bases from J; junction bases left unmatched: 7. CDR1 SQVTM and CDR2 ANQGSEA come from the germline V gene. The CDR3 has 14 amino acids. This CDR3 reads CSVRRQGLTGELFF. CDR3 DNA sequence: TGCAGCGTTAGGAGACAGGGGTTGACCGGGGAGCTGTTTTTT.

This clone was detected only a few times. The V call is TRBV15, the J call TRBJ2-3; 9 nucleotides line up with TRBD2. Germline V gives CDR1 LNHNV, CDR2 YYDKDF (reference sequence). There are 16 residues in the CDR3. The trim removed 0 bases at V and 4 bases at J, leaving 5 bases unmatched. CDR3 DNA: TGTGCCACCAGCAGAGATCGCCGCGGGGGGGCAGATACGCAGTATTTT. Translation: CATSRDRRGGADTQYF. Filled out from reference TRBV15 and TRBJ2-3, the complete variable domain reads DAMVIQNPRYQVTQFGKPVTLSCSQTLNHNVMYWYQQKSSQAPKLLFHYYDKDFNNEADTPDNFQSRRPNTSFCFLDIRSPGLGDTAMYLCATSRDRRGGADTQYFGPGTRLTVL.

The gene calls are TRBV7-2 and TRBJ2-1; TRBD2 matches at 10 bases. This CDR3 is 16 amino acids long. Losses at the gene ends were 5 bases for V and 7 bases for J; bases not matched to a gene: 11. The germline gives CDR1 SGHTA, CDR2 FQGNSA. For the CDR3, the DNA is TGTGCCAGCAGCCCCCATGTTAGCGGGAGGAATAATGAGCAGTTCTTC. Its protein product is CASSPHVSGRNNEQFF.

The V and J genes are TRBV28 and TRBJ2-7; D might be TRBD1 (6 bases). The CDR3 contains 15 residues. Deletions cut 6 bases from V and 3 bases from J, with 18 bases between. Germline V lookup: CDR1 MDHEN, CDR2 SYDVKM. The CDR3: CASSPTRTASYEQYF. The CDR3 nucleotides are TGTGCCAGCAGCCCAACACGGACAGCCAGCTACGAGCAGTACTTC.

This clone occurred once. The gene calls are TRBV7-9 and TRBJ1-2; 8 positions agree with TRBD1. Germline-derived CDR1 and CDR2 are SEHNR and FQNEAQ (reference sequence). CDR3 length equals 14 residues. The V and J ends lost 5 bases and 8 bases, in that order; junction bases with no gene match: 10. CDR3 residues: CASSHRGQADGYTF. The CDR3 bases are TGTGCCAGCAGCCACAGGGGACAGGCCGACGGCTACACCTTC.

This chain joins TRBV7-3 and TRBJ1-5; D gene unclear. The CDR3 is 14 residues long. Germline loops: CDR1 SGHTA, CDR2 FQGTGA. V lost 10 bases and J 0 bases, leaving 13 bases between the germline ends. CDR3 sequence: CANLSAYSNQPQHF. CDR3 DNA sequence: TGTGCCAACCTCTCGGCCTATAGCAATCAGCCCCAGCATTTT.

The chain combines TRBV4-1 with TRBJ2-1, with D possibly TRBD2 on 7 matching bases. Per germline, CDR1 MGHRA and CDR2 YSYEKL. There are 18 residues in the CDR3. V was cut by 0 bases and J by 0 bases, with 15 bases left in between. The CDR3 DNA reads TGCGCCAGCAGCCAAGATCGGGGGGCAAGGGGCTCCTACAATGAGCAGTTCTTC. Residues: CASSQDRGARGSYNEQFF.

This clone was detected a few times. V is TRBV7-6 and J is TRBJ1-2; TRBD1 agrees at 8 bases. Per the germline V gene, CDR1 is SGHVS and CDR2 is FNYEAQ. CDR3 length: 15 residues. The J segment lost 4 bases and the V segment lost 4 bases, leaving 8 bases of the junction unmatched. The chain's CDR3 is CASSSSGTGTYGYTF. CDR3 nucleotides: TGTGCCAGCAGCTCATCCGGGACAGGAACCTATGGCTACACCTTC.

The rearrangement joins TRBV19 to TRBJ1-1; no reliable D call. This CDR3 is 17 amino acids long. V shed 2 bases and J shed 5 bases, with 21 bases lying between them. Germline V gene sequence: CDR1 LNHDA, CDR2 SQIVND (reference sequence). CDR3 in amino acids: CASSITPSPTLKTEAFF. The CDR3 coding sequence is TGTGCCAGTAGTATAACCCCCTCCCCAACTTTAAAGACTGAAGCTTTCTTT. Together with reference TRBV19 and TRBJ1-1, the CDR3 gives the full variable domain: DGGITQSPKYLFRKEGQNVTLSCEQNLNHDAMYWYRQDPGQGLRLIYYSQIVNDFQKGDIAEGYSVSREKKESFPLTVTSAQKNPTAFYLCASSITPSPTLKTEAFFGQGTRLTVV.

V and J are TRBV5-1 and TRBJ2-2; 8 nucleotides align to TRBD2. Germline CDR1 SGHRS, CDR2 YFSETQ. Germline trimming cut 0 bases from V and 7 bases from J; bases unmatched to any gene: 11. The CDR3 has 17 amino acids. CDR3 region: CASSLGGGLVSSGELFF. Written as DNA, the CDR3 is TGCGCCAGCAGCTTGGGAGGGGGACTAGTGTCAAGCGGGGAGCTGTTTTTT.

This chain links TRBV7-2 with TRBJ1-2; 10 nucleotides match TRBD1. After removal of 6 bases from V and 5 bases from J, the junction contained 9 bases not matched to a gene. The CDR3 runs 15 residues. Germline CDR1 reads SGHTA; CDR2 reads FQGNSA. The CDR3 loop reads CASSSPGQGLYGYTF. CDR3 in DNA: TGTGCCAGCAGTTCTCCGGGACAGGGGTTGTATGGCTACACCTTC. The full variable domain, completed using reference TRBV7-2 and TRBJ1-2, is GAGVSQSPSNKVTEKGKDVELRCDPISGHTALYWYRQSLGQGLEFLIYFQGNSAPDKSGLPSDRFSAERTGGSVSTLTIQRTQQEDSAVYLCASSSPGQGLYGYTFGSGTRLTVV.

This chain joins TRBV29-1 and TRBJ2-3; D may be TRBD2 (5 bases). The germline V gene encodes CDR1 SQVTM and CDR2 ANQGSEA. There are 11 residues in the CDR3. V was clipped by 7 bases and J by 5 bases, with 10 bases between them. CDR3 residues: CSARGGDTQYF. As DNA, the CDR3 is TGCAGCGCACGGGGTGGAGATACGCAGTATTTT.

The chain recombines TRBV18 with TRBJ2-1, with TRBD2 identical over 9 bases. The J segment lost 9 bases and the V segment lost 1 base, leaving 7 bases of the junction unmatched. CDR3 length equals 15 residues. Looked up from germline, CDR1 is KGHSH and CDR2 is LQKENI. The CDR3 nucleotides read TGTGCCAGCTCACCACTAGCGGGGGCCGACGGTGAGCAGTTCTTC. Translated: CASSPLAGADGEQFF. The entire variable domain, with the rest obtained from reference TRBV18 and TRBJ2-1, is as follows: NAGVMQNPRHLVRRRGQEARLRCSPMKGHSHVYWYRQLPEEGLKFMVYLQKENIIDESGMPKERFSAEFPKEGPSILRIQQVVRGDSAAYFCASSPLAGADGEQFFGPGTRLTVL.

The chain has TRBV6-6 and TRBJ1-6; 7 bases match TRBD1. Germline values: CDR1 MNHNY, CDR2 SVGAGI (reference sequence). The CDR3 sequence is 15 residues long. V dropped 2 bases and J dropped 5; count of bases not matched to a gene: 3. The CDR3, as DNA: TGTGCCAGCAGTTACCGCGACAGGGATAATTCACCCCTCCACTTT. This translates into CASSYRDRDNSPLHF.